This TCR beta chain was captured in a study of early T cells in non-severe SARS-CoV-2 infection. In the study overall: Bulk RNA from unsorted whole blood was sequenced; chains were unpaired. Study outcomes and limitations: In VDJdb matching, anti-spike CD8 responses were favored while private and CD4 specificities went missing.

V lost 4 bases and J 1 base, leaving 10 bases between the germline ends. CDR1 is LGHNA and CDR2 is YNFKEQ in the germline V gene. CDR3 length: 14 amino acids. This clonotype appeared a few times. Its antigen is unidentified. TCRdb fed the 5' RACE reads into MiXCR, producing one record per CDR3 protein. Among some 110,000 distinct CDR3 sequences listed, just under 15% were seen once. The chain recombines TRBV4-2 with TRBJ2-5, with D unresolved. This clonotype was sampled from an adult who was a healthcare worker with PCR-confirmed SARS-CoV-2 infection or an uninfected control (not recorded which). Sequences were obtained from whole blood. CDR3 sequence: CASSPESFQETQYF. The CDR3 DNA sequence: TGTGCCAGCAGCCCAGAGTCTTTCCAAGAGACCCAGTACTTC.